This T cell receptor beta chain comes out of a study of CD4 T cells in relation to SARS-CoV-2 and coronaviruses. The table came from immunoSEQ multiplex PCR; TCRdb's copy has only in-frame clones and leaves some out. This sample carries about 22,000 clones, about 70% of them seen once, and the ten largest clones take 9.5% to 11%. This CDR3 is 16 amino acids long. The V end was cut by 3 bases, the J end by 3 bases, with 17 bases between. The germline gives CDR1 SGHVS, CDR2 FNYEAQ. CD4+ T cells from unexposed donors were obtained before the COVID-19 pandemic (2011-2018). The cells were cultured for under twelve days before CD4+ T cells were isolated. Turning to this clone: The target antigen is unknown.

The sample consisted of CD4+ T cells from PBMCs, cultured in vitro. The sequence came from a human donor in good health. The V and J genes are TRBV7-6 and TRBJ1-1, with D perhaps TRBD1 (6 bases). In nucleotides, the CDR3 is TGTGCCAGCAGCTTGGGTAACCCAGGGGTTGACACTGAAGCTTTCTTT. Amino acid sequence: CASSLGNPGVDTEAFF.